The 7 T cell receptor beta chains presented below share a single source sample, sequenced in a study of shared clonotypes between healthy human individuals. The repertoire was sequenced with immunoSEQ multiplex PCR; TCRdb's copy has only in-frame clones and lacks some. Counted here are about 600,000 clones, roughly 97% occurring once; the ten biggest clones make up roughly 0.055%. Material for sequencing was naive CD4+ T cells sorted from blood. The subset here: CD45RA+ positively selected. Source of these receptors: a woman aged 30 to 39 in good health.

The genes are TRBV6-5 and TRBJ2-1; TRBD1 agrees at 9 bases. Germline values: CDR1 MNHEY, CDR2 SVGAGI. This CDR3 comprises 15 residues. J was trimmed by 9 bases and V by 3 bases; bases with no gene match: 9. The CDR3: CASSYSRDRAGEQFF. CDR3 nucleotide sequence: TGTGCCAGCAGTTATTCACGGGACAGGGCTGGTGAGCAGTTCTTC.

The rearrangement joins TRBV2 to TRBJ1-5; D remains unclear. Germline values: CDR1 SNHLY, CDR2 FYNNEI. V shed 7 bases and J shed 9 bases, with 16 bases lying between them. This CDR3 spans 13 amino acids. CDR3 coding DNA: TGTGCCAGCACTAGGCGGAGCGGCTCGCCCCAGCATTTT. Its protein is CASTRRSGSPQHF.

This sequence joins TRBV20-1 and TRBJ2-7; unclear D gene. CDR3 size: 11 residues. Per the germline V gene, CDR1 is DFQATT and CDR2 is SNEGSKA (reference sequence). V was pared by 3 bases and J by 3 bases, with 6 bases between. In DNA form, the CDR3 reads TGCAGTGCTAGGGCTAGCTACGAGCAGTACTTC. Residues: CSARASYEQYF.

This chain links TRBV28 with TRBJ2-3, with D uncertain. CDR1 MDHEN and CDR2 SYDVKM come from the germline V gene. The V and J ends lost 5 bases and 4 bases respectively, with 19 bases between them. The CDR3 runs 16 residues. DNA for the CDR3: TGTGCCAGCAGTCCTTACCTCCGAGAGGTGGCAGATACGCAGTATTTT. Translating gives CASSPYLREVADTQYF.

The chain employs TRBV5-1 and TRBJ2-7; weak D call: TRBD1 (6 bases). Germline lookup yields CDR1 SGHRS and CDR2 YFSETQ. V lost 5 bases to trimming and J lost 4 bases, with 13 bases between them. The CDR3 spans 13 residues. The CDR3 region is CASSFDRIYEQYF. The CDR3 nucleotides are TGCGCCAGCAGTTTCGACAGGATATACGAGCAGTACTTC.

This chain connects TRBV10-3 to TRBJ1-2, with a possible D match to TRBD1 (5 bases). The V end lost 10 bases, the J end lost 7 bases, and 16 bases lay between the germline ends. Germline V gene lookup returns CDR1 ENHRY and CDR2 SYGVKD. The CDR3 is made up of 12 amino acids. CDR3 sequence: CASRQPRGGYTF. DNA of the CDR3: TGTGCCAGCAGACAGCCCCGAGGTGGCTACACCTTC.

This clone was picked up a small number of times. The chain has TRBV10-3 and TRBJ1-5, with a possible D match to TRBD1 (5 bases). Between the trimmed V and J ends, which lost 8 bases and 6 bases, there was a span of 11 bases. In germline, CDR1 is ENHRY, CDR2 SYGVKD. The CDR3 has 12 amino acids. In DNA form, the CDR3 reads TGTGCCATCTCGGGGGAGAGTCAGCCCCAGCATTTT. This sequence encodes CAISGESQPQHF.